This T cell receptor (beta chain) was captured in a study of T cell changes during pregnancy in multiple sclerosis (dated by TCRdb to about 2019). Study-wide context: In women with multiple sclerosis, the researchers looked at how the T cell repertoire shifted as pregnancy progressed.

Worth noting for this clone: The antigen it binds to is not known. No much larger clonotype is one base removed from it; base qualities were not supplied.

The germline V gene (reference sequence) gives CDR1 as LNHNV and CDR2 as YYDKDF. Here V drops 1 base and J drops 1 base, and the junction holds 2 bases not matched to any gene. The CDR3 contains 16 residues, cysteine and phenylalanine counted. The DNA shown is the 48-base CDR3, in frame from base 1. Library method: the immunoSEQ multiplex PCR assay. The immuneACCESS repertoire file appears here via TCRdb, limited to in-frame rearrangements. These files lack a portion of the clones; in checked studies, under half of the deficit traces to unresolved V genes, and the cause of the others is not known. This sample has 100,000 or so clones in its table, and around 92% of those were observed once. The leading ten clones occupy less than 2.5% of the sample.

The input for sequencing was peripheral blood, taken in the third trimester of pregnancy. The clonotype originates from a female donor with multiple sclerosis, enrolled in a pregnancy study. The V and J genes are TRBV15 and TRBJ2-3, with 10 bases in between that match TRBD2. The CDR3 is CATSRGTSGRTDTQYF. The nucleotide sequence is TGTGCCACCAGCAGAGGGACTAGCGGACGCACAGATACGCAGTATTTT.